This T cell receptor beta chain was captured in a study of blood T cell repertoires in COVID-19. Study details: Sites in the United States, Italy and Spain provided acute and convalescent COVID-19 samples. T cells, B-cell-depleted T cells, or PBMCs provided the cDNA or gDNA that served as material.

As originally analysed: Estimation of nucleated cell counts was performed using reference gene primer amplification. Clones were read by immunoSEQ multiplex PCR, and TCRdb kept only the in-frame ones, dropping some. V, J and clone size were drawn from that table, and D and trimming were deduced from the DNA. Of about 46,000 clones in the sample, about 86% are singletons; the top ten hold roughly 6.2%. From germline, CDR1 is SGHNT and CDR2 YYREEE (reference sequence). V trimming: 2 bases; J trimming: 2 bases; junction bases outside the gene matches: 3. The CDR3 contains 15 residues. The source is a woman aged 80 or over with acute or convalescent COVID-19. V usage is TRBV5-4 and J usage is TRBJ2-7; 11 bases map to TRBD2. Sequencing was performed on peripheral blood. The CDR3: CASSFSGGAAYEQYF. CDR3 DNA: TGTGCCAGCAGCTTTAGCGGGGGGGCCGCCTACGAGCAGTACTTC.